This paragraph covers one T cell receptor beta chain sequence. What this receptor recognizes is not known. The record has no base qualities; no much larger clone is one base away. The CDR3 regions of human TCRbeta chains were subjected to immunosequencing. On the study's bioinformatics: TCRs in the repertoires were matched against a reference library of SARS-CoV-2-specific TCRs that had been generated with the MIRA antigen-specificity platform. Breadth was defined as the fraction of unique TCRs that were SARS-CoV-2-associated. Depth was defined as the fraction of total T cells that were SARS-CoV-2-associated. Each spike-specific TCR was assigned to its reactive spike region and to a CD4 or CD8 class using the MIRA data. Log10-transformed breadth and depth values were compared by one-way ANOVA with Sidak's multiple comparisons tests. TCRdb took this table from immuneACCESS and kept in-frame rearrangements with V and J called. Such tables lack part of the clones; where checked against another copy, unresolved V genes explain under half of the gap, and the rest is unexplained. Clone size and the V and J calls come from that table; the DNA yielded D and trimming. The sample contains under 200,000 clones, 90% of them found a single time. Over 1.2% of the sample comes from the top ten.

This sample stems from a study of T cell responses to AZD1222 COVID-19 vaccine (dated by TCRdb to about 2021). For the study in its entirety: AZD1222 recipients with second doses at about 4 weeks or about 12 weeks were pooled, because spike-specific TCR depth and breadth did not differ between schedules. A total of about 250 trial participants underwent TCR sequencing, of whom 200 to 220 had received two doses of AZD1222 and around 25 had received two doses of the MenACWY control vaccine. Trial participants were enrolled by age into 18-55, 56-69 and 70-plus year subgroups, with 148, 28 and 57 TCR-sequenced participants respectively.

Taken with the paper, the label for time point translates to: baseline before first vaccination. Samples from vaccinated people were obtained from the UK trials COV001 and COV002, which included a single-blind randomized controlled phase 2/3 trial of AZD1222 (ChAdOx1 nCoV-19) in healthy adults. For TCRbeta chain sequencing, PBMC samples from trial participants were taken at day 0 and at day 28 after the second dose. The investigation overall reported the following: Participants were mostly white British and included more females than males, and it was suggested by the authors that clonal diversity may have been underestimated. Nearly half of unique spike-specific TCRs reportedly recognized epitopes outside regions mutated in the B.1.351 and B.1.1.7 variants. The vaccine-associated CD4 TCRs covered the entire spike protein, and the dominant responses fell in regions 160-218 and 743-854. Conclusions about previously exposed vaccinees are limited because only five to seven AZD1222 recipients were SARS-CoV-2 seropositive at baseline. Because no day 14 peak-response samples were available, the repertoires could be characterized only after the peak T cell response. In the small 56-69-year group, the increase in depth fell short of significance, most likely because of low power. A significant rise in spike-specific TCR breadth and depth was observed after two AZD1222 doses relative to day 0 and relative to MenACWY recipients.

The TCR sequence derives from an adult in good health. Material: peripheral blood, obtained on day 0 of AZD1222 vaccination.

The nucleotides are TGTGCCAGCTCACCACCCTCTCAGACACCCCTCCACTTT. This gives the protein CASSPPSQTPLHF. The chain links TRBV18 with TRBJ1-6, with an unclear D gene assignment. Inclusive of the bounding cysteine and phenylalanine, the CDR3 is 13 residues long. Left in the record is the CDR3 DNA by itself, 39 bases read in frame from the first base. The germline V gene yields KGHSH for CDR1 and LQKENI for CDR2. V loses 0 bases of germline sequence and J loses 11 bases, and the interval between the two ends is 8 bases.